This T cell receptor beta chain is drawn from a study of blood T cell repertoires in COVID-19. About the study: Donors in the United States, Italy and Spain gave samples during acute or convalescent COVID-19. The analysed material was cDNA or gDNA that came from T cells, B-cell-depleted T cells, or PBMCs.

This clone was picked up one time. Per the original data handling: Quantification of nucleated cells was approximated via reference gene primer amplification. Assay used: immunoSEQ multiplex PCR; TCRdb lists only in-frame clones, some missing. V, J and clone size are those of that table, while D and trimming were read from the DNA. Of about 130,000 clones detected, about 81% appear once; the ten largest clones hold 15% to 20%. In Seattle, patients joined the study during active infection and were tracked longitudinally. The CDR3 length is 14 residues. V lost 5 bases and J lost 3; bases outside the gene matches: 4. Germline V gives CDR1 MNHEY, CDR2 SVGAGI.

This TCR was recovered from a man aged 25-40 years with COVID-19, enrolled during active disease. The rearrangement links TRBV6-5 to TRBJ1-3; 7 nucleotides line up with TRBD1. Sample: peripheral blood. Written as DNA, the CDR3 is TGTGCCAGCAGTCCGACAGGGTTTGGAAACACCATATATTTT. Encoded protein: CASSPTGFGNTIYF.